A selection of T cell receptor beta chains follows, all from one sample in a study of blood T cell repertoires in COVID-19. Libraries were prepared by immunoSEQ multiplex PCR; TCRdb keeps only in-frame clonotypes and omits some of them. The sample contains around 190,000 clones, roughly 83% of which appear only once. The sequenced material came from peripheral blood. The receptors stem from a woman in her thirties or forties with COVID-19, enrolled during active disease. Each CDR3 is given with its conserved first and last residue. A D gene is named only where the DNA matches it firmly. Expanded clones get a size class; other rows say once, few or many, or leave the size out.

CDR3nt: TGTGCCAGCAGCTATGGTGGTGCAACTAATGAAAAACTGTTTTTT
CDR3aa: CASSYGGATNEKLFF
abundance: -
v_gene: TRBV27
d_gene: -
j_gene: TRBJ1-4

CDR3nt: TGTGCCAGCAGTGTACTACAGAACACTGAAGCTTTCTTT
CDR3aa: CASSVLQNTEAFF
abundance: -
v_gene: TRBV12-3/TRBV12-4
d_gene: -
j_gene: TRBJ1-1

CDR3nt: TGTGCCAGCAGCCAAGATACCAGGGCCTCTGGAAACACCATATATTTT
CDR3aa: CASSQDTRASGNTIYF
abundance: few
v_gene: TRBV3-1/TRBV3-2
d_gene: -
j_gene: TRBJ1-3

CDR3nt: TGTGCCAGCAGCCCAGGGGAGGGGGATTCACCCCTCCACTTT
CDR3aa: CASSPGEGDSPLHF
abundance: -
v_gene: TRBV7-6
d_gene: -
j_gene: TRBJ1-6

CDR3nt: TGTGCCAGCAGCATCGGGACTAGCGGGGGGGGCCGAACAGATACGCAGTATTTT
CDR3aa: CASSIGTSGGGRTDTQYF
abundance: -
v_gene: TRBV7-2
d_gene: TRBD2
j_gene: TRBJ2-3

CDR3nt: TGTGCCATCAGTGAGTCACGGGAGGGCTACAATGAGCAGTTCTTC
CDR3aa: CAISESREGYNEQFF
abundance: -
v_gene: TRBV10-3
d_gene: TRBD2
j_gene: TRBJ2-1

CDR3nt: TGCAGCGTTCGGACAGAATACTATGGCTACACCTTC
CDR3aa: CSVRTEYYGYTF
abundance: -
v_gene: TRBV29-1
d_gene: -
j_gene: TRBJ1-2

CDR3nt: TGTGCCAGCAGCTTAGATGCGGTCGGTGAGCAGTTCTTC
CDR3aa: CASSLDAVGEQFF
abundance: once
v_gene: TRBV11-3
d_gene: -
j_gene: TRBJ2-1

CDR3nt: TGTGCCAGCAGCCAAGATGAGGAGAGATCGCCCGTCCTGGAGACCCAGTACTTC
CDR3aa: CASSQDEERSPVLETQYF
abundance: -
v_gene: TRBV3-1/TRBV3-2
d_gene: -
j_gene: TRBJ2-5

CDR3nt: TGTGCCAGCAACCGACAGGGAGTCTATGGCTACACCTTC
CDR3aa: CASNRQGVYGYTF
abundance: -
v_gene: TRBV6-5
d_gene: TRBD1
j_gene: TRBJ1-2

CDR3nt: TGTGCCAGCAAGGACAGCCCCTCTGGAAACACCATATATTTT
CDR3aa: CASKDSPSGNTIYF
abundance: -
v_gene: TRBV6-5
d_gene: -
j_gene: TRBJ1-3

CDR3nt: TGTGCCAGCAGTCCCGGGACCCCTATTAGCGGGCCCCAGCATTTT
CDR3aa: CASSPGTPISGPQHF
abundance: -
v_gene: TRBV2
d_gene: -
j_gene: TRBJ1-5

CDR3nt: TGTGCCTGGAGGGGCCCGAAGAACACCGGGGAGCTGTTTTTT
CDR3aa: CAWRGPKNTGELFF
abundance: -
v_gene: TRBV30
d_gene: -
j_gene: TRBJ2-2

CDR3nt: TGCGCCAGCAGTGAGGCTAGCGGGAGCACCCCGGGCGAATACGAGCAGTACTTC
CDR3aa: CASSEASGSTPGEYEQYF
abundance: few
v_gene: TRBV10-1
d_gene: TRBD2
j_gene: TRBJ2-7

CDR3nt: TGTGCCATCAGCAGAGGGTCCCTTAGCGGGATAACAGATACGCAGTATTTT
CDR3aa: CAISRGSLSGITDTQYF
abundance: once
v_gene: TRBV10-3
d_gene: TRBD2
j_gene: TRBJ2-3

CDR3nt: TGTGCCAGCAGCCTCGGACAGGGAAACACCATATATTTT
CDR3aa: CASSLGQGNTIYF
abundance: -
v_gene: TRBV3-1/TRBV3-2
d_gene: -
j_gene: TRBJ1-3

CDR3nt: TGTGCCAGCAGCTCCAATTATGAAAAACTGTTTTTT
CDR3aa: CASSSNYEKLFF
abundance: few
v_gene: TRBV7-9
d_gene: -
j_gene: TRBJ1-4